This passage covers 3 T cell receptor beta chains from one sample sequenced in a study of preoperative IRX-2 immunotherapy in early breast cancer. Treatment indicated: preoperative locoregional IRX-2 cytokine immunotherapy. Produced via immunoSEQ multiplex PCR; TCRdb's table is partial and in-frame only. This sample has about 89,000 clones, with roughly 89% found just once. This specimen consisted of tumor tissue, obtained after IRX-2 immunotherapy. These receptors were collected from a human donor with breast cancer.

In nucleotides, the CDR3 is TGTGCCAGCTCACCCTCGAAGGGGGACTTACCCTACGAGCAGTACTTC. Its protein is CASSPSKGDLPYEQYF. This chain uses TRBV18 with TRBJ2-7; D is possibly TRBD1 or TRBD2 (6 bases each). CDR1 KGHSH and CDR2 LQKENI come from the germline V gene. The ends were cut back, 3 bases at V and 2 bases at J, with 17 bases in the middle. The CDR3 runs to 16 residues.

This clone was detected only once. The rearrangement uses TRBV10-3 and TRBJ1-2; D ambiguous. CDR1 and CDR2 (germline): ENHRY, SYGVKD. The CDR3 length is 16 residues. V was cut by 2 bases and J by 6 bases, with 19 bases left in between. CDR3 nucleotide sequence: TGTGCCATCAGTGAGACACCCTCCTGGGAGCCTCATGGCTACACCTTC. This translates into CAISETPSWEPHGYTF.

The chain is built from TRBV29-1 and TRBJ2-1; tentative D call: TRBD2 (5 bases). The germline V gene has CDR1 SQVTM and CDR2 ANQGSEA. The germline V and J ends were trimmed by 6 bases and 9 bases, with 15 bases remaining between them. This CDR3 has 12 amino acids. The DNA of the CDR3 is TGCAGCGTCGTCACGGGGTTTGGTGAGCAGTTCTTC. This sequence encodes CSVVTGFGEQFF.